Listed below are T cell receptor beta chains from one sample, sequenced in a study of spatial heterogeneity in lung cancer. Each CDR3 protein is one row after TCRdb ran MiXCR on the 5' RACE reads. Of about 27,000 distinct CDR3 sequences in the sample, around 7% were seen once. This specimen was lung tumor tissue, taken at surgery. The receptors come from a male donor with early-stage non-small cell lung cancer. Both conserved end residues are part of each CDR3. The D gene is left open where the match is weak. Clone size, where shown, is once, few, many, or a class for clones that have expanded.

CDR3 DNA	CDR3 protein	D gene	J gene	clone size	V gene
TGTGCCAGCACTGTGGACAGCTATGGCTACACCTTC	CASTVDSYGYTF	.	TRBJ1-2	large	TRBV2
TGTGCCAGCAGCTTCCGAACCAATGAGCAGTTCTTC	CASSFRTNEQFF	.	TRBJ2-1	many	TRBV5-5
TGTGCCAGCAGTTACTCTTATGAGCAGTTCTTC	CASSYSYEQFF	.	TRBJ2-1	medium-sized	TRBV6-2/TRBV6-3
TGTGCCAGCAGCGGCAGGGAGAGGCAGGACCGATATAGCAATCAGCCCCAGCATTTT	CASSGRERQDRYSNQPQHF	.	TRBJ1-5	.	TRBV7-8
TGTGCCAGCAGCTTATCCGGACTTGACACTGAAGCTTTCTTT	CASSLSGLDTEAFF	.	TRBJ1-1	.	TRBV7-2
TGTGCCAGCAGTCTTACCGGAAATAGCAATCAGCCCCAGCATTTT	CASSLTGNSNQPQHF	.	TRBJ1-5	.	TRBV5-8
TGCGCCAGCAGCGAAGCTAGCGGGGGGAATGAGCAGTTCTTC	CASSEASGGNEQFF	TRBD2	TRBJ2-1	.	TRBV5-1
TGTGCCACCCGCCCCGGGGGGAGCTCCTACGAGCAGTACTTC	CATRPGGSSYEQYF	TRBD2	TRBJ2-7	many	TRBV28
TGTGCCAGCAGTTACTCCGGCAGGGCTAGGACTGAAGCTTTCTTT	CASSYSGRARTEAFF	.	TRBJ1-1	many	TRBV6-5
TGTGCCAGCAGCCAAACTTGGAATGAGCAGTTCTTC	CASSQTWNEQFF	.	TRBJ2-1	many	TRBV14
TGTGCCAGCAGTTTGGACAGAGTCTATGGCTACACCTTC	CASSLDRVYGYTF	.	TRBJ1-2	many	TRBV28
TGTGCCAGCACGGCAGTACTCTATAATTCACCCCTCCACTTT	CASTAVLYNSPLHF	.	TRBJ1-6	many	TRBV2
TGTGCCAGCAGCCAAGGACAGAACTATGGCTACACCTTC	CASSQGQNYGYTF	.	TRBJ1-2	many	TRBV7-8
TGTGCCAGCAGTGACGGACCGGGACGGCCTTCTGGAAACACCATATATTTT	CASSDGPGRPSGNTIYF	.	TRBJ1-3	.	TRBV6-2/TRBV6-3
TGCGCCAGCAGCCGCCTTGGCGCGTCCTACGAGCAGTACTTC	CASSRLGASYEQYF	.	TRBJ2-7	many	TRBV4-1
TGTGCCACCAGCAGAGATCCTCAGGGCAGGTCGAACACTGAAGCTTTCTTT	CATSRDPQGRSNTEAFF	.	TRBJ1-1	few	TRBV15
TGTGCCAGCATCACCTATCAGGGGGATGTTCCCATGAACACTGAAGCTTTCTTT	CASITYQGDVPMNTEAFF	TRBD1	TRBJ1-1	many	TRBV28